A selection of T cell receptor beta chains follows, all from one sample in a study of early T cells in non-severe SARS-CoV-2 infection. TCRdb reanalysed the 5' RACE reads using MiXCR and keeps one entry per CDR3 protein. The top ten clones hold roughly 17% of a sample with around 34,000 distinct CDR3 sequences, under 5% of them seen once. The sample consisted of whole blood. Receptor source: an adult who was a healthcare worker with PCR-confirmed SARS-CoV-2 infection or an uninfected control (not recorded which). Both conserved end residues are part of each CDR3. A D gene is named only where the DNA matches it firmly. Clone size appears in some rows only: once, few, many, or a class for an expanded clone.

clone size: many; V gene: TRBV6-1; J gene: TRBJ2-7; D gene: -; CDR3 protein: CASSETTYEQYF; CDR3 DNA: TGTGCCAGCAGTGAGACAACTTACGAGCAGTACTTC
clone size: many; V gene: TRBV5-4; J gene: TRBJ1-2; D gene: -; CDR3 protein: CASSLEGLGDPQTAGYTF; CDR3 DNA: TGTGCCAGCAGCTTGGAAGGATTAGGGGACCCCCAGACCGCTGGCTACACCTTC
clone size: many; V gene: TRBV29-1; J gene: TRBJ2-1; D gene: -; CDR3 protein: CSVVGRYNEQFF; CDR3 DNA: TGCAGCGTTGTGGGGAGATACAATGAGCAGTTCTTC
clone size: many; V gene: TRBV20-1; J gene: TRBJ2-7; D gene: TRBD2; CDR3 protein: CSARGLAGGSSYEQYF; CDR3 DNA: TGCAGTGCTAGAGGACTAGCGGGGGGGAGCTCCTACGAGCAGTACTTC
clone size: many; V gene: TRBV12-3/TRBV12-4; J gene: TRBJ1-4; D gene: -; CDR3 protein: CASASALGATNEKLFF; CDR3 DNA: TGTGCCAGCGCGTCAGCGTTGGGTGCAACTAATGAAAAACTGTTTTTT
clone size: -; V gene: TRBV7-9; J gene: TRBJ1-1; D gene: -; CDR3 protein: CASSSFGGTEAFF; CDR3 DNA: TGTGCCAGCAGCTCATTCGGGGGGACTGAAGCTTTCTTT
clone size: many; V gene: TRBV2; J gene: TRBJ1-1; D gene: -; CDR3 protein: CASSGRDILGAEAFF; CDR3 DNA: TGTGCCAGCAGTGGCCGGGACATTCTAGGCGCTGAAGCTTTCTTT
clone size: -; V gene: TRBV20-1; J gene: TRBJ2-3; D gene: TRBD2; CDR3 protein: CSARGSGGHRETTGTQYF; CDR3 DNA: TGCAGTGCTAGGGGAAGCGGGGGGCATAGAGAGACCACAGGTACGCAGTATTTT
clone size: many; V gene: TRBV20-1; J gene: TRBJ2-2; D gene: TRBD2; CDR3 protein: CSASIAGANTGELFF; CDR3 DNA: TGCAGTGCTAGCATTGCGGGGGCGAACACCGGGGAGCTGTTTTTT
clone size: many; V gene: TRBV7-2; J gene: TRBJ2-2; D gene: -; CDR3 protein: CASSRLITGELFF; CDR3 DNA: TGTGCCAGCAGCAGACTGATCACCGGGGAGCTGTTTTTT
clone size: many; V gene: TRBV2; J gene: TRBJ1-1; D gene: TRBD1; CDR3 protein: CASSEMGRGGPEAFF; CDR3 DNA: TGTGCCAGCAGTGAAATGGGCAGGGGGGGACCTGAAGCTTTCTTT
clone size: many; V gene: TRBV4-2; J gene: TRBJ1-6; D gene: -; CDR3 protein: CASSHSRRGSGSPLHF; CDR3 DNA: TGTGCCAGCAGCCACTCCCGGCGGGGGAGTGGTTCACCCCTCCACTTT
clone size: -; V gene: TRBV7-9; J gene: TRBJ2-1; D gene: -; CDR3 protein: CASSLTGISYNEQFF; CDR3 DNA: TGTGCCAGCAGCTTAACCGGGATCTCCTACAATGAGCAGTTCTTC
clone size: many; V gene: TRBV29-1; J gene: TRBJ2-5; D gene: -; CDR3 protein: CSVEAETQYF; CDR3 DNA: TGCAGCGTTGAAGCTGAGACCCAGTACTTC
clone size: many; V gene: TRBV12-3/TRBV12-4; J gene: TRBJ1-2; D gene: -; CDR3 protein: CASSHGTGGGYTF; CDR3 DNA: TGTGCCAGCAGCCATGGGACCGGCGGCGGCTACACCTTC
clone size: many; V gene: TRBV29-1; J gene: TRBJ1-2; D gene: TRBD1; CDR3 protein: CSASGQGRNYGYTF; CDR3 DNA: TGCAGCGCCTCTGGACAGGGGAGGAACTATGGCTACACCTTC
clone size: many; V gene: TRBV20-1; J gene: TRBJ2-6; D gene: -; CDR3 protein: CSATSGANVLTF; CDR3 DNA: TGCAGTGCGACTTCTGGGGCCAACGTCCTGACTTTC
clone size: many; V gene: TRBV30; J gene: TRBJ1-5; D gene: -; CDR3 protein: CAWRPTGIGNQPQHF; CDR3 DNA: TGTGCCTGGAGACCAACAGGGATCGGGAATCAGCCCCAGCATTTT
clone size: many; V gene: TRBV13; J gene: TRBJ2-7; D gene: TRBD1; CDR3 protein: CASATWDSTYEQYF; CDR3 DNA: TGTGCCAGCGCTACCTGGGACAGCACCTACGAGCAGTACTTC
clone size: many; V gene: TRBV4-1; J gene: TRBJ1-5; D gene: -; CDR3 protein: CASSQESGTDYQPQHF; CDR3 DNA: TGCGCCAGCAGCCAAGAAAGTGGGACTGACTATCAGCCCCAGCATTTT
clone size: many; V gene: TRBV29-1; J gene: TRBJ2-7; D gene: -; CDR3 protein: CSVEDPGAGLSYEQYF; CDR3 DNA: TGCAGCGTTGAAGACCCCGGGGCAGGTCTTTCCTACGAGCAGTACTTC
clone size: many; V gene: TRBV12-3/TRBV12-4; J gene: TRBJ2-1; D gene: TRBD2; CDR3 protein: CASSLGGGAHNEQFF; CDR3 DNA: TGTGCCAGCAGTTTAGGCGGGGGGGCCCACAATGAGCAGTTCTTC
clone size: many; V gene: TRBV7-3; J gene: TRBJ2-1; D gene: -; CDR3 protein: CASSLAISSYNEQFF; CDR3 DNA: TGTGCCAGCAGCTTAGCCATCTCCTCCTACAATGAGCAGTTCTTC
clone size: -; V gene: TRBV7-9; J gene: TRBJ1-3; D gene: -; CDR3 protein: CASSQDWGTIYF; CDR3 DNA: TGTGCCAGCAGCCAGGACTGGGGGACCATATATTTT
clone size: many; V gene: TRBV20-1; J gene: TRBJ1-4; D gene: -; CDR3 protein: CSMGRFNEKLFF; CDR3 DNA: TGCAGTATGGGTCGATTTAATGAAAAACTGTTTTTT
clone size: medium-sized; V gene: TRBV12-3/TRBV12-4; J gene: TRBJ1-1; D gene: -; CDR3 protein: CASRDRSQAFF; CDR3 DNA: TGTGCCAGCAGAGACCGTAGTCAAGCTTTCTTT
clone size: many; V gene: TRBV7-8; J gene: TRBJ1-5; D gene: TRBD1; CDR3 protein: CASSLSQGANQPQHF; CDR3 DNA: TGTGCCAGCAGCTTATCGCAGGGGGCCAATCAGCCCCAGCATTTT
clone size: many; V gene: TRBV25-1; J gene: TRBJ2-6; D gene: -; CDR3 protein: CASSHLVSGANVLTF; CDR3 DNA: TGTGCCAGCAGTCACCTCGTCTCTGGGGCCAACGTCCTGACTTTC
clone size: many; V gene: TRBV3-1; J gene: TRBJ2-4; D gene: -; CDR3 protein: CASSHLLAKNIQYF; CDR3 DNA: TGTGCCAGCAGCCATCTTCTAGCCAAAAACATTCAGTACTTC
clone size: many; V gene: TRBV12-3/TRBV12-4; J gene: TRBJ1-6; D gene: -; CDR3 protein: CASTLSPTNSPLHF; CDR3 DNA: TGTGCCAGCACCTTGAGTCCTACCAATTCACCCCTCCACTTT
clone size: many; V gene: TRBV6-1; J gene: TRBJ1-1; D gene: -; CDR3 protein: CASSERGDTEAFF; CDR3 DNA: TGTGCCAGCAGTGAAAGGGGGGACACTGAAGCTTTCTTT
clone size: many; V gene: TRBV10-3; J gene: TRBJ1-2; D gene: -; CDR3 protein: CAISRGLTNYGYTF; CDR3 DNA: TGTGCCATCAGTCGGGGCCTTACTAACTATGGCTACACCTTC
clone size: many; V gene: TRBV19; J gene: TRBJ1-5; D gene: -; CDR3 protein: CASSTRDNQPQHF; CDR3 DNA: TGTGCCAGTAGTACCAGGGATAATCAGCCCCAGCATTTT
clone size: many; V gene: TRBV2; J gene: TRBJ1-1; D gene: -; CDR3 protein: CASVLGGGTEAFF; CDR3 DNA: TGTGCCAGCGTATTGGGGGGAGGCACTGAAGCTTTCTTT
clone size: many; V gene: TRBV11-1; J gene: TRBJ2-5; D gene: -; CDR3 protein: CASSFGGAETQYF; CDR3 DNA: TGTGCCAGCAGCTTCGGGGGAGCGGAGACCCAGTACTTC
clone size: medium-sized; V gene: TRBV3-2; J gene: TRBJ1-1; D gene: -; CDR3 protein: CASSQDSGSAFF; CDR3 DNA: TGTGCCAGCAGCCAAGATTCAGGAAGTGCTTTCTTT
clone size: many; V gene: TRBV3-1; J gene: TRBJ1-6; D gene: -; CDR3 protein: CASSQSSRGDSPLHF; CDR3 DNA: TGTGCCAGCAGCCAGTCCTCCCGGGGGGATTCACCCCTCCACTTT
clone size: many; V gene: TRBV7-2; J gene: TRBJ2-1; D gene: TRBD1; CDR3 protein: CASSVDRGRRNEQFF; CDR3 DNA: TGTGCCAGCAGTGTCGACAGGGGCCGCAGGAATGAGCAGTTCTTC
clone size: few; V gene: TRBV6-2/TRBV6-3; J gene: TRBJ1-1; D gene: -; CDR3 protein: CASTNEVNTEAFF; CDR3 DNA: TGTGCCAGCACCAACGAGGTGAACACTGAAGCTTTCTTT
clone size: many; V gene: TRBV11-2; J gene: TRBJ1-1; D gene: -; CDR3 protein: CASSYENTEAFF; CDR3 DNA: TGTGCCAGCAGCTATGAGAACACTGAAGCTTTCTTT
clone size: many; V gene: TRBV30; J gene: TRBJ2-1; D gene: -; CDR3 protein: CAWSYRVGVSSYNEQFF; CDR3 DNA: TGTGCCTGGAGTTATAGGGTGGGCGTTAGTTCCTACAATGAGCAGTTCTTC
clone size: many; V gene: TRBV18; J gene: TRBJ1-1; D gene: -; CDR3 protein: CASSPGRANTEAFF; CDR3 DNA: TGTGCCAGCTCACCGGGCAGGGCGAACACTGAAGCTTTCTTT
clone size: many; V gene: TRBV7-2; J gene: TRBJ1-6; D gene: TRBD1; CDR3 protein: CASRPTGGRDSPLHF; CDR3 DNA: TGTGCCAGCAGGCCGACAGGGGGGAGAGATTCACCCCTCCACTTT
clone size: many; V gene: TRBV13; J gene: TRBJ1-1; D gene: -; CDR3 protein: CASSYNWMATEAFF; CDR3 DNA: TGTGCCAGCAGCTATAACTGGATGGCCACTGAAGCTTTCTTT
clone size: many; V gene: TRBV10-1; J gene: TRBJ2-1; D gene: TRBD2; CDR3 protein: CASSSGLAGDNEQFF; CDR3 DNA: TGCGCCAGCAGCTCAGGACTAGCGGGGGACAATGAGCAGTTCTTC
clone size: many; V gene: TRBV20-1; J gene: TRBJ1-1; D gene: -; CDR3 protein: CSQGWGTEAFF; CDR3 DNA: TGCAGCCAGGGATGGGGAACTGAAGCTTTCTTT
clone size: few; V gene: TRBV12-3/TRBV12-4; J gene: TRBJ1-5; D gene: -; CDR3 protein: CASSLGVQPQHF; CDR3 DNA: TGTGCCAGCAGTCTAGGAGTACAGCCCCAGCATTTT
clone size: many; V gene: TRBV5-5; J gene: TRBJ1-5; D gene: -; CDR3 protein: CASSSIGGSNQPQHF; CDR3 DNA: TGTGCCAGCAGCTCCATAGGGGGAAGCAATCAGCCCCAGCATTTT
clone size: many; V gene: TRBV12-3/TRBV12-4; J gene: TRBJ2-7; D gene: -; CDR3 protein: CASSPYTGSGEQYF; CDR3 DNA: TGTGCCAGCAGTCCGTATACAGGGTCGGGGGAGCAGTACTTC
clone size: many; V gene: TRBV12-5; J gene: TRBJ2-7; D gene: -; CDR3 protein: CASGLFAGANEQYF; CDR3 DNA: TGTGCTAGTGGTTTATTCGCAGGGGCGAACGAGCAGTACTTC
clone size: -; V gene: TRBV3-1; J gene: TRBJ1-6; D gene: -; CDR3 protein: CAASSSSEGYSPLHF; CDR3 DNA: TGTGCCGCCAGCTCCTCCTCGGAGGGGTATTCACCCCTCCACTTT
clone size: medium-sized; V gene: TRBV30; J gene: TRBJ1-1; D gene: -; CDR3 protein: CAWSVLTTTEAFF; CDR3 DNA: TGTGCCTGGAGTGTACTGACAACCACTGAAGCTTTCTTT
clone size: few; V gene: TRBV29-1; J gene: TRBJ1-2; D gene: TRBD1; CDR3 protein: CSVRDRGYGYTF; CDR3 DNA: TGCAGCGTTCGGGACAGGGGCTATGGCTACACCTTC
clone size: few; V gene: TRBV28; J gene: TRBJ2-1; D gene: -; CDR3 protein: CASSPYSRRDNEQFF; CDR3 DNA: TGTGCCAGCAGTCCCTACTCGCGGCGGGACAATGAGCAGTTCTTC
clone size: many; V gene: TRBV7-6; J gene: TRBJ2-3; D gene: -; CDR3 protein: CASSGAAGQYF; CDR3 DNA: TGTGCCAGCTCGGGTGCAGCGGGGCAGTATTTT
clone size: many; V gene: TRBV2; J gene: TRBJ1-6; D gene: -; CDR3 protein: CASRRKGSDSYNSPLHF; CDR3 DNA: TGTGCCAGCAGAAGGAAAGGATCGGACTCCTATAATTCACCCCTCCACTTT
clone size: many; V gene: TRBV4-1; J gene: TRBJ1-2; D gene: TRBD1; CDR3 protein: CASSPYRDSNGYTF; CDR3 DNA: TGCGCCAGCAGCCCCTACCGGGACAGTAATGGCTACACCTTC